The rows below give T cell receptor beta chains drawn from one sample of a study of cytomegalovirus exposure and HLA in healthy donors. Here immunoSEQ multiplex PCR was the method, and the copy in TCRdb shows in-frame clones only, minus some. The sample shows approximately 120,000 clones, roughly a tenth of them seen only once. Sequencing input: PBMCs. The receptors shown here come from a woman between 18 and 29 years old in good health and CMV-seropositive. CDR3s include the opening cysteine and the closing phenylalanine or tryptophan. A D gene is named only where the DNA matches it firmly. For some rows the clone size is stated as once, few or many, or as a class when expanded; others skip it.

-,TRBV2,TRBJ1-2,-,TGTGCCAGCAGGCCCACATGGGCCTATGGCTACACCTTC,CASRPTWAYGYTF
-,TRBV19,TRBJ2-1,few,TGTGCCAGTAGTTCGACTTCCCTGTCCGGCAATGAGCAGTTCTTC,CASSSTSLSGNEQFF
-,TRBV19,TRBJ2-1,-,TGTGCCACCCTAATAGCGGATGAGCAGTTCTTC,CATLIADEQFF
TRBD1,TRBV7-2,TRBJ1-4,-,TGTGCCAGCAGCAGACAGGGTTTGACTAATGAAAAACTGTTTTTT,CASSRQGLTNEKLFF
-,TRBV11-2,TRBJ2-5,-,TGTGCCAGCAGCCCCCCCGGGGGGACCCAGTACTTC,CASSPPGGTQYF
-,TRBV11-2,TRBJ1-3,few,TGTGCCAGCAGCTTAGTTCCATCGCAGACTGGAAACACCATATATTTT,CASSLVPSQTGNTIYF
-,TRBV25-1,TRBJ2-7,-,TGTGCCAGCAGTGAATCACACTACGAGCAGTACTTC,CASSESHYEQYF
-,TRBV6-4,TRBJ1-2,-,TGTGCCAGCAGTAGGACAGCTAACTATGGCTACACCTTC,CASSRTANYGYTF
-,TRBV18,TRBJ2-1,-,TGTGCCAGCTCACCACAGCAGGGCAATGAGCAGTTCTTC,CASSPQQGNEQFF
-,TRBV6-1,TRBJ1-1,few,TGTGCCAGTGGGCGACAGATGAACACTGAAGCTTTCTTT,CASGRQMNTEAFF
-,TRBV10-3,TRBJ2-7,few,TGTGCCATCAGGGGATCAGGGTCCTACGAGCAGTACTTC,CAIRGSGSYEQYF
-,TRBV5-6,TRBJ2-1,few,TGTGCCAGCAGCCCGAGGTCTTTGAGCTCCTACAATGAGCAGTTCTTC,CASSPRSLSSYNEQFF
-,TRBV9,TRBJ1-2,-,TGTGCCAGCAGCGTATGGGGGCTCGGGGGCTACACCTTC,CASSVWGLGGYTF
-,TRBV15,TRBJ2-7,-,TGTGCCACCAGCGGATTGGGAGCAGAAGAGAGGGAGCAGTACTTC,CATSGLGAEEREQYF